The sequence of this T cell receptor (beta chain) was determined in a study of patients and donors after allogeneic stem cell transplantation. TCRdb recomputed calls from the RT-PCR reads with MiXCR, one row per CDR3 protein. The sample carries roughly 960,000 distinct CDR3 sequences, roughly 17% recorded once. Trimming left V 1 base short and J 1 base short, with 14 bases between. The CDR3 is made up of 17 amino acids. CDR1 is SGHTA and CDR2 is FQGNSA in the germline V gene. The sequencing sample was made of blood, either unsorted or a sorted T cell fraction (not recorded which). This TCR was sampled from a human donor who was either an allogeneic HSCT recipient or a stem cell or donor lymphocyte infusion donor (not recorded which). It is not recorded whose cells these are; they may come from a transplant donor. This chain connects TRBV7-2 to TRBJ2-1; D perhaps matches TRBD2 (5 bases). CDR3 protein: CASSLVGAGLSYNEQFF. DNA of the CDR3: TGTGCCAGCAGCTTAGTCGGCGCGGGCCTGTCCTACAATGAGCAGTTCTTC. Full variable domain (rest looked up from reference TRBV7-2 and TRBJ2-1): GAGVSQSPSNKVTEKGKDVELRCDPISGHTALYWYRQSLGQGLEFLIYFQGNSAPDKSGLPSDRFSAERTGGSVSTLTIQRTQQEDSAVYLCASSLVGAGLSYNEQFFGPGTRLTVL.